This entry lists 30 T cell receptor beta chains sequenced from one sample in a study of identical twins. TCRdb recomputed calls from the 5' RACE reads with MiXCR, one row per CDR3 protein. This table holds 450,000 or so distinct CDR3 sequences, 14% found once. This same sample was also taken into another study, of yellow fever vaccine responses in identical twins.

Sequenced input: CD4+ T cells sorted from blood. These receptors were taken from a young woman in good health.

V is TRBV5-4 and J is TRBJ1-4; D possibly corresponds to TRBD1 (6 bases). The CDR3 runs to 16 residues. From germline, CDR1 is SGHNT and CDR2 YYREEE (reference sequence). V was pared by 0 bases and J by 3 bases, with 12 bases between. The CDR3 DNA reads TGTGCCAGCAGCTTGGCCCAAGGGGGTGCTAATGAAAAACTGTTTTTT. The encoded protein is CASSLAQGGANEKLFF.

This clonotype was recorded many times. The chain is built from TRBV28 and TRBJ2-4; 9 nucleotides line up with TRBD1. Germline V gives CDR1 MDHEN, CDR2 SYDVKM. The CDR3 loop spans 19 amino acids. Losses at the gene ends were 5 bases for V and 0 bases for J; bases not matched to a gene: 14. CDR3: CASSPVTGGASLAKNIQYF. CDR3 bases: TGTGCCAGCAGTCCCGTGACAGGGGGTGCATCATTAGCCAAAAACATTCAGTACTTC. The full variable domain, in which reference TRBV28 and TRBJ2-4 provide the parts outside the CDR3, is DVKVTQSSRYLVKRTGEKVFLECVQDMDHENMFWYRQDPGLGLRLIYFSYDVKMKEKGDIPEGYSVSREKKERFSLILESASTNQTSMYLCASSPVTGGASLAKNIQYFGAGTRLSVL.

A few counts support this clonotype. CDR3 protein: CASRSGQGDNQPQHF. In nucleotides, the CDR3 is TGTGCCAGCAGAAGCGGACAGGGAGACAATCAGCCCCAGCATTTT. This chain uses TRBV28 with TRBJ1-5, with 8 bases that match TRBD1. The V gene end was trimmed by 6 bases and the J gene end by 3 bases; junction bases not matched to a gene: 7. This CDR3 has 15 amino acids. Germline CDR1 MDHEN, CDR2 SYDVKM. The whole variable domain, filled in from reference TRBV28 and TRBJ1-5, reads DVKVTQSSRYLVKRTGEKVFLECVQDMDHENMFWYRQDPGLGLRLIYFSYDVKMKEKGDIPEGYSVSREKKERFSLILESASTNQTSMYLCASRSGQGDNQPQHFGDGTRLSIL.

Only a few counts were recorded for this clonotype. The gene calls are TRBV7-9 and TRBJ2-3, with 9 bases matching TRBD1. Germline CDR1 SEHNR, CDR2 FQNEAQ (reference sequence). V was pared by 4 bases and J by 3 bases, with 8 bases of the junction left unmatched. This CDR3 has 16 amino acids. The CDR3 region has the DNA TGTGCCAGCAGCTCAGCCGGGACAGGGAGGACAGATACGCAGTATTTT. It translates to CASSSAGTGRTDTQYF.

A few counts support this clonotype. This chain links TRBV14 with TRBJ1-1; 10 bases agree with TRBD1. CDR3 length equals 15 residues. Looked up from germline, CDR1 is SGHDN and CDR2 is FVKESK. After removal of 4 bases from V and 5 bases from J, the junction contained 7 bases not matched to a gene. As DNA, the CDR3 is TGTGCCAGCAGCCTACGGACAGGGGGGAAGACTGAAGCTTTCTTT. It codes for CASSLRTGGKTEAFF.

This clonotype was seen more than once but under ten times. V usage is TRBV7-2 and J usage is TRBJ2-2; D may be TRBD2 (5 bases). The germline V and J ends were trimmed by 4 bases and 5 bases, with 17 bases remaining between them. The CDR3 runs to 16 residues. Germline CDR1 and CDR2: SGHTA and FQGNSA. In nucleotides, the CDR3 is TGTGCCAGCAGCTCTCGGGGTCCTCGGATTACCGGGGAGCTGTTTTTT. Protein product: CASSSRGPRITGELFF.

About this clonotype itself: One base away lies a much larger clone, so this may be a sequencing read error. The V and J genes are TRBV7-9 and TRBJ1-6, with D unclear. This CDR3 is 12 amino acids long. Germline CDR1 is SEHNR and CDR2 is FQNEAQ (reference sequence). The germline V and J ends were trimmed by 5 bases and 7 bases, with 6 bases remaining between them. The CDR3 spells CASSRSNSPLHF. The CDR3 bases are TGTGCCAGCAGCCGGTCGAATTCACCCCTCCACTTT. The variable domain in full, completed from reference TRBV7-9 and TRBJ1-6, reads DTGVSQNPRHKITKRGQNVTFRCDPISEHNRLYWYRQTLGQGPEFLTYFQNEAQLEKSRLLSDRFSAERPKGSFSTLEIQRTEQGDSAMYLCASSRSNSPLHFGNGTRLTVT.

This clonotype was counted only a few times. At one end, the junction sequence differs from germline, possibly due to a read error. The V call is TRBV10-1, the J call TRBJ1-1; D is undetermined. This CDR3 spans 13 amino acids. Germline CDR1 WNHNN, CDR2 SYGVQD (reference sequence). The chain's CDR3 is CASSSQSATEAFF. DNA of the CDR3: TGCGCTAGCAGTTCTCAATCAGCCACTGAAGCTTTCTTT.

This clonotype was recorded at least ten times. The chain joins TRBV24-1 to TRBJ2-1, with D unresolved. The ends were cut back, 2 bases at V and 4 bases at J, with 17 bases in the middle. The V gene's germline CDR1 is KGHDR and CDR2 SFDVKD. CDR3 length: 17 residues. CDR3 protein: CATSDSSARTPYNEQFF. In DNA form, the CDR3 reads TGTGCCACCAGTGATTCTTCGGCCAGGACGCCTTACAATGAGCAGTTCTTC.

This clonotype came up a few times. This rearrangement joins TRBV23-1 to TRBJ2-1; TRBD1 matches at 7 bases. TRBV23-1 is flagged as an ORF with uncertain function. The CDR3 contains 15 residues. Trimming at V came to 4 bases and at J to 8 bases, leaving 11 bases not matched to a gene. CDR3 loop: CASSPGGPFRDEQFF. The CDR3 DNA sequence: TGCGCCAGCAGTCCAGGGGGACCTTTCAGGGATGAGCAGTTCTTC.

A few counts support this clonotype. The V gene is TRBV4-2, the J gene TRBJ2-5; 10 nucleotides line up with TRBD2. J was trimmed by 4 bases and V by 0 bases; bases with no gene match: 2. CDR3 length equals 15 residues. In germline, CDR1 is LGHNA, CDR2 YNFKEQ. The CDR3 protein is CASSQDGTSAETQYF. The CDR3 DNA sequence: TGTGCCAGCAGCCAAGACGGGACTAGCGCAGAGACCCAGTACTTC.

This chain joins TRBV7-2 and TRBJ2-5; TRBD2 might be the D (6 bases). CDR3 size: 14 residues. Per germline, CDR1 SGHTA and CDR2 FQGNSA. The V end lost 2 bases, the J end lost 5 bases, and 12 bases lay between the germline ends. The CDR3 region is CASSLFASAETQYF. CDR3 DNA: TGTGCCAGCAGCTTATTCGCTAGCGCGGAGACCCAGTACTTC.

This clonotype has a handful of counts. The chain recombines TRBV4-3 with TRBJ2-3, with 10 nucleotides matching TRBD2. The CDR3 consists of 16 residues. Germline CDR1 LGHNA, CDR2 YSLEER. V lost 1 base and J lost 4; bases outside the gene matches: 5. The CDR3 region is CASSQVGAGGSDTQYF. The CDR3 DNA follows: TGCGCCAGCAGCCAAGTCGGAGCGGGAGGGTCAGATACGCAGTATTTT.

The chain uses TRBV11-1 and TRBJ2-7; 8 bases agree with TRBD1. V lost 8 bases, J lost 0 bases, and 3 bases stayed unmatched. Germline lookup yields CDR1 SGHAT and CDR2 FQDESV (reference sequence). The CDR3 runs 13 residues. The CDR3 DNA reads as TGTGCCAGCGGGACAGGCGACTCCTACGAGCAGTACTTC. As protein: CASGTGDSYEQYF.

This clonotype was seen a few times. The CDR3 spells CASSLYRDVNEQFF. Here the CDR3 DNA reads TGTGCCAGCAGTTTATACCGGGACGTCAATGAGCAGTTCTTC. This rearrangement joins TRBV27 to TRBJ2-1; perhaps D is TRBD1 or TRBD2 (5 bases each). Trimming shortened V by 1 base and J by 6 bases, and 10 bases separated the two germline ends. CDR1 MNHEY and CDR2 SMNVEV come from the germline V gene (reference sequence). The CDR3 extends over 14 amino acids.

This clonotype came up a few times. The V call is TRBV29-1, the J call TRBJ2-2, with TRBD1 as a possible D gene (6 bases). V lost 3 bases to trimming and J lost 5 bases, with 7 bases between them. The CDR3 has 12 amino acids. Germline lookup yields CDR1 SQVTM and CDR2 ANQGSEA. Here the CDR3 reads CSVDRGTGELFF. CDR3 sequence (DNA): TGCAGCGTTGACAGGGGTACCGGGGAGCTGTTTTTT.

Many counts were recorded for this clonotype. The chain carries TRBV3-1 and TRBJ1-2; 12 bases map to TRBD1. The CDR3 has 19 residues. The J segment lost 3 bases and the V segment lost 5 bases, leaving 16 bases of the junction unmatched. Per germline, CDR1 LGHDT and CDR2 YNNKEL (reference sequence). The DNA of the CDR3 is TGTGCCAGCAGCAAAACCTTTCCGGGACAGGGGGCTCCCTACTATGGCTACACCTTC. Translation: CASSKTFPGQGAPYYGYTF.

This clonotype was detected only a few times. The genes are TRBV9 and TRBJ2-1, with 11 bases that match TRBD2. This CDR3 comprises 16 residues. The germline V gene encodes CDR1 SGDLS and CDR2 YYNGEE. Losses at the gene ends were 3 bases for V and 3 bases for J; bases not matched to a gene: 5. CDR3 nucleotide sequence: TGTGCCAGCAGCGGTTCCGGGACTAGCGGCTACAATGAGCAGTTCTTC. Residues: CASSGSGTSGYNEQFF.

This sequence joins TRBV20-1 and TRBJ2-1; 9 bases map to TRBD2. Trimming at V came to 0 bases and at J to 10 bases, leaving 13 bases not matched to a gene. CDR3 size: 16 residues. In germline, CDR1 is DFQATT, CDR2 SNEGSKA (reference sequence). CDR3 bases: TGCAGTGCTAGAGATCAGGAAGCGGGAGGTCGTCTGGAGCAGTTCTTC. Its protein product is CSARDQEAGGRLEQFF.

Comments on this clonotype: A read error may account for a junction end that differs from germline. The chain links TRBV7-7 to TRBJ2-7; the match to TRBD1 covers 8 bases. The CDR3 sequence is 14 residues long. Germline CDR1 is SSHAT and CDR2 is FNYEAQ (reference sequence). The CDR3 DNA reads TGTGCTAGCAGCTCACCGGACAGGGAGTACGAGCAGTACTTC. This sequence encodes CASSSPDREYEQYF.

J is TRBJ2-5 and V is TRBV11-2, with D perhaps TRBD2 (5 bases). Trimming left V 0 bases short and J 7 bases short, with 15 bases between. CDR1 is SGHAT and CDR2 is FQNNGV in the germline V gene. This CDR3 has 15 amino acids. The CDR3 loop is CASSLEMVNLATQYF. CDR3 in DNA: TGTGCCAGCAGCTTAGAGATGGTAAACCTAGCGACCCAGTACTTC. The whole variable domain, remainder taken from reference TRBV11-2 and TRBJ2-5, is EAGVAQSPRYKIIEKRQSVAFWCNPISGHATLYWYQQILGQGPKLLIQFQNNGVVDDSQLPKDRFSAERLKGVDSTLKIQPAKLEDSAVYLCASSLEMVNLATQYFGPGTRLLVL.

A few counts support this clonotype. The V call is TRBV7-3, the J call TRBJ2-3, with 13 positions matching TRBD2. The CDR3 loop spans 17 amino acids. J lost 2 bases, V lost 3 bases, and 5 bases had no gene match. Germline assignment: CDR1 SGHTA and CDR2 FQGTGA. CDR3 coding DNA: TGTGCCAGCAGCTTGACTAGCGGGGGGCCACTCACAGATACGCAGTATTTT. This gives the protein CASSLTSGGPLTDTQYF.

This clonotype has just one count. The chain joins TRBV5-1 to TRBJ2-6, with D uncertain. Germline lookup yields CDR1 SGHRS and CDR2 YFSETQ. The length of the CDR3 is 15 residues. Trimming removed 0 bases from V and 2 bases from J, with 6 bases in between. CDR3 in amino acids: CASSLVPAGANVLTF. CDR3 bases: TGCGCCAGCAGCTTGGTACCTGCTGGGGCCAACGTCCTGACTTTC.

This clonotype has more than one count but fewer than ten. The CDR3 nucleotides read TGTGCCAGCTCCCATGTGGTAGCGGGAAACACCGGGGAGCTGTTTTTT. This encodes CASSHVVAGNTGELFF. The chain uses TRBV6-1 and TRBJ2-2; 8 bases align to TRBD2. The trim removed 8 bases at V and 2 bases at J, leaving 10 bases unmatched. Germline V gene sequence: CDR1 MNHNS, CDR2 SASEGT. This CDR3 spans 16 amino acids.

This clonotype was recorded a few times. CDR3 nucleotides: TGTGCCATCCTGGGTCTCGGGACAACAAACACTGAAGCTTTCTTT. As protein: CAILGLGTTNTEAFF. The chain combines TRBV6-2 or TRBV6-3 with TRBJ1-1, with D perhaps matching TRBD1 (6 bases). Trimming pared 10 bases from V and 2 bases from J, leaving 20 bases between. The germline V gene has CDR1 MNHEY and CDR2 SVGEGT. This CDR3 has 15 amino acids.

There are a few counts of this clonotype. The CDR3 DNA follows: TGTGCCAGCAGTCCCCTTCTAGGACGGAGAAAGACCGGGGAGCTGTTTTTT. As protein: CASSPLLGRRKTGELFF. The chain employs TRBV12-3 or TRBV12-4 and TRBJ2-2; D ambiguous. The V gene lost 5 bases and the J gene lost 5 bases, with 21 bases spanning the gap. CDR3 size: 17 residues.

CDR3 sequence reads: CASSINTPAGDTQYF. In DNA form, the CDR3 reads TGTGCCAGTAGTATTAATACACCCGCGGGAGATACGCAGTATTTT. The chain combines TRBV19 with TRBJ2-3; perhaps TRBD2 as D (5 bases). The CDR3 spans 15 residues. CDR1 LNHDA and CDR2 SQIVND come from the germline V gene (reference sequence). V was trimmed by 3 bases and J by 5 bases, leaving 15 bases between them.

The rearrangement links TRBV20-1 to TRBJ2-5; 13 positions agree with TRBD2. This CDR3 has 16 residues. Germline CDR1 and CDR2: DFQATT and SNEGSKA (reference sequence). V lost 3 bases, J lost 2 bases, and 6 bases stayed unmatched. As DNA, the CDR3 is TGCAGTGCTAGGGGAACTAGCGGGAGGGGGCAAGAGACCCAGTACTTC. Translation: CSARGTSGRGQETQYF.

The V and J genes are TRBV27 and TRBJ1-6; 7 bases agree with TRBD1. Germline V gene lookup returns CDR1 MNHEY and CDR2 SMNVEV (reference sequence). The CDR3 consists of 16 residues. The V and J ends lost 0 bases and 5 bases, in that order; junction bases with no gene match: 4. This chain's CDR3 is CASSLSGTVNNSPLHF. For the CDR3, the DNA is TGTGCCAGCAGTTTATCTGGGACAGTGAATAATTCACCCCTCCACTTT.

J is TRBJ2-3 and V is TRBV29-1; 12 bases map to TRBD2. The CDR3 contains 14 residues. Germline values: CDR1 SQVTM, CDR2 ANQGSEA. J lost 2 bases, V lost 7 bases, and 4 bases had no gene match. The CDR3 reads CSGGLAGTTDTQYF. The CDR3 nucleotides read TGCAGCGGTGGACTAGCGGGGACCACAGATACGCAGTATTTT.